The rows below give T cell receptor beta chains drawn from one sample of a study of cytotoxic CD8 clonotypes in ibrutinib-treated CLL. TCRdb's copy holds only in-frame clones and misses some; the assay was immunoSEQ multiplex PCR. The sample has some 92,000 clones; 70% to 80% are singletons. Specimen: PBMCs, collected after 24 months of ibrutinib treatment. The receptors were sampled from a human donor with chronic lymphocytic leukemia. Both conserved end residues are part of each CDR3. A D gene is named only where the DNA matches it firmly.

j_gene: TRBJ1-4
v_gene: TRBV4-2
d_gene: TRBD1
CDR3aa: CASSQGEQGIKEKLFF

j_gene: TRBJ1-4
v_gene: TRBV7-2
d_gene: NA
CDR3aa: CASSLGGAGGVKLFF

j_gene: TRBJ2-5
v_gene: TRBV29-1
d_gene: TRBD2
CDR3aa: CSVDVAGYQETQYF

j_gene: TRBJ2-5
v_gene: TRBV7-9
d_gene: TRBD1
CDR3aa: CASSLEWRTGILQETQYF

j_gene: TRBJ1-2
v_gene: TRBV19
d_gene: NA
CDR3aa: CASSTKASYGYTF

j_gene: TRBJ2-7
v_gene: TRBV7-8
d_gene: TRBD2
CDR3aa: CASSLLSGGPYEQYF

j_gene: TRBJ1-6
v_gene: TRBV5-6
d_gene: NA
CDR3aa: CASSLRTGDSPLHF

j_gene: TRBJ2-3
v_gene: TRBV7-8
d_gene: NA
CDR3aa: CASSLFLYQATDTQYF

j_gene: TRBJ1-5
v_gene: TRBV28
d_gene: NA
CDR3aa: CASSLLWGASGPQHF

j_gene: TRBJ2-5
v_gene: TRBV5-1
d_gene: TRBD2
CDR3aa: CASSSTTSKETQYF

j_gene: TRBJ2-7
v_gene: TRBV29-1
d_gene: NA
CDR3aa: CSVGGPQTQYF

j_gene: TRBJ1-5
v_gene: TRBV9
d_gene: NA
CDR3aa: CASSVEGMPGQPQHF